Listed here are 15 T cell receptor beta chains from one sample, sequenced in a study of Tregs in tolerant kidney transplant recipients. Mixed chimerism was transient after nonmyeloablative marrow transplants from related graft donors. Some clones are missing from TCRdb's copy, which holds only in-frame ones; the method was immunoSEQ multiplex PCR. The sample shows 54,000 or so clones, 91% of them seen only once. Sequenced material: CD8+ T cells from blood (PBMCs), taken 24 months after the transplant. These receptors originate from a human patient who received a combined kidney and bone marrow transplant. The T cells may partly be graft donor cells.

This sequence joins TRBV4-3 and TRBJ1-2; perhaps TRBD1 as D (6 bases). Germline V gene lookup returns CDR1 LGHNA and CDR2 YSLEER. The CDR3 is 16 residues long. Trimming cost V 0 bases and J 7 bases, with 18 bases left between them. CDR3 residues: CASSQDIGQRTAGYTF. CDR3 nucleotides: TGCGCCAGCAGCCAAGATATCGGTCAGAGGACAGCTGGCTACACCTTC.

The rearrangement links TRBV13 to TRBJ1-1; D remains ambiguous. The germline V gene encodes CDR1 PRHDT and CDR2 FYEKMQ (reference sequence). CDR3 length: 13 amino acids. Trimming shortened V by 5 bases and J by 1 base, and 8 bases separated the two germline ends. This chain's CDR3 is CASSDTSNTEAFF. In nucleotides, the CDR3 is TGTGCCAGCAGCGACACATCGAACACTGAAGCTTTCTTT.

The chain is built from TRBV19 and TRBJ1-3, with D possibly matching TRBD1 (6 bases). Germline CDR1 and CDR2: LNHDA and SQIVND (reference sequence). V dropped 0 bases and J dropped 4 bases, with 10 bases sitting between them. The CDR3 runs 15 residues. As DNA, the CDR3 is TGTGCCAGTAGTATAGATTGGGGGCCGGGAAACACCATATATTTT. It codes for CASSIDWGPGNTIYF.

Here the CDR3 reads CASSRTSGPLNEQFF. CDR3 bases: TGTGCCAGCAGCCGCACTAGCGGGCCTCTTAATGAGCAGTTCTTC. The genes are TRBV7-2 and TRBJ2-1, with 9 bases lining up with TRBD2. Trimming at V came to 5 bases and at J to 7 bases, leaving 9 bases not matched to a gene. The CDR3 totals 15 residues. CDR1 is SGHTA, CDR2 FQGNSA, per germline.

This rearrangement joins TRBV19 to TRBJ2-7; the D gene is possibly TRBD2 (6 bases). The germline CDR1 and CDR2 sequences are LNHDA and SQIVND (reference sequence). The V end lost 6 bases, the J end lost 2 bases, and 8 bases lay between the germline ends. The CDR3 runs to 12 residues. This CDR3 reads CASRDYTYEQYF. DNA for the CDR3: TGTGCCAGTAGGGACTACACCTACGAGCAGTACTTC.

This chain joins TRBV6-1 and TRBJ2-7; possibly TRBD2 for D (6 bases). CDR3 length: 16 amino acids. Trimming removed 3 bases from V and 1 base from J, with 16 bases in between. Germline V gene lookup returns CDR1 MNHNS and CDR2 SASEGT. The CDR3 DNA reads TGTGCCAGCAGTGACTGGGCCGGCGGGATATCCTACGAGCAGTACTTC. This encodes CASSDWAGGISYEQYF.

This clone was counted only a few times. The chain links TRBV5-6 to TRBJ2-3, with D perhaps matching TRBD2 (7 bases). The V gene's germline CDR1 is SGHDT and CDR2 YYEEEE. The CDR3 extends over 16 amino acids. Trimming removed 4 bases at V and 0 bases at J, with 15 bases between. DNA of the CDR3: TGTGCCAGCAGCAGGGGGGCGGGGGCTAGCACAGATACGCAGTATTTT. This sequence encodes CASSRGAGASTDTQYF.

The chain employs TRBV5-4 and TRBJ1-2; D not certain. From germline, CDR1 is SGHNT and CDR2 YYREEE (reference sequence). The CDR3 length is 12 residues. V was clipped by 3 bases and J by 6 bases, with 9 bases between them. The CDR3 nucleotides read TGTGCCAGCAGCTGGGGAGGTAATGGCTACACCTTC. Translation: CASSWGGNGYTF.

The V and J genes are TRBV7-8 and TRBJ2-1; 9 nucleotides line up with TRBD2. V lost 5 bases, J lost 12 bases, and 14 bases stayed unmatched. Germline loops: CDR1 SGHVS, CDR2 FQNEAQ. The CDR3 has 15 amino acids. CDR3 in DNA: TGTGCCAGCAGCGCAGGGACTAGCTGGGGGCCTTTGCAGTTCTTC. This gives the protein CASSAGTSWGPLQFF.

The chain employs TRBV7-9 and TRBJ2-2, with TRBD2 matching 8 bases. Germline values: CDR1 SEHNR, CDR2 FQNEAQ (reference sequence). The V gene end was trimmed by 3 bases and the J gene end by 1 base; junction bases not matched to a gene: 4. This CDR3 comprises 16 residues. The CDR3: CASSLAGGRNTGELFF. The CDR3 DNA follows: TGTGCCAGCAGCTTGGCGGGGGGCAGGAACACCGGGGAGCTGTTTTTT.

The V and J genes are TRBV7-9 and TRBJ2-1; D gene ambiguous. In germline, CDR1 is SEHNR, CDR2 FQNEAQ (reference sequence). V shed 5 bases and J shed 0 bases, with 11 bases lying between them. This CDR3 is built from 15 residues. The CDR3 sequence: CASSPAPGSYNEQFF. CDR3 DNA: TGTGCCAGCAGCCCCGCTCCCGGCTCCTACAATGAGCAGTTCTTC.

The chain carries TRBV19 and TRBJ2-7, with 12 bases matching TRBD2. This CDR3 region has 14 residues. V was pared by 5 bases and J by 6 bases, with 5 bases of the junction left unmatched. The V gene's germline CDR1 is LNHDA and CDR2 SQIVND (reference sequence). The CDR3 sequence: CASSAWTSGIEQYF. CDR3 DNA: TGTGCCAGTAGTGCCTGGACTAGCGGGATCGAGCAGTACTTC.

This rearrangement joins TRBV27 to TRBJ2-1, with D possibly matching TRBD1 (5 bases). The V end was cut by 5 bases, the J end by 3 bases, with 11 bases between. The CDR3 sequence is 14 residues long. Germline V gene sequence: CDR1 MNHEY, CDR2 SMNVEV (reference sequence). The CDR3 nucleotides read TGTGCCAGCAGTGGGGCAGACAACTACAATGAGCAGTTCTTC. As protein: CASSGADNYNEQFF.

The V and J genes are TRBV9 and TRBJ2-3; TRBD2 matches at 9 bases. The CDR3 is 17 residues long. Germline CDR1 SGDLS, CDR2 YYNGEE. The ends lost 3 bases at V and 2 bases at J; junction bases unmatched: 10. CDR3 amino acids: CASSAPRAGGNTDTQYF. CDR3 DNA sequence: TGTGCCAGCAGCGCCCCCAGAGCGGGGGGAAACACAGATACGCAGTATTTT.

This sequence joins TRBV2 and TRBJ2-7; D is uncertain. The CDR3 consists of 15 residues. The germline V gene has CDR1 SNHLY and CDR2 FYNNEI. The V gene lost 5 bases and the J gene lost 6 bases, with 20 bases spanning the gap. In DNA form, the CDR3 reads TGTGCCAGCAGTACCGTCATTGTGGCCTCAGGCGAGCAGTACTTC. It yields the protein CASSTVIVASGEQYF.